The sequence of this T cell receptor (beta chain) was determined in a study of siplizumab effects on memory and regulatory T cells. Study-wide results and limits: No more than a minor fraction of alloreactive clones could be traced back to unstimulated subsets.

Trimming took off 2 bases at V and 6 bases at J, with 8 bases between the two ends. Germline V gives CDR1 SGHNT, CDR2 YYREEE (reference sequence). The CDR3 is 13 residues long. A note on this clone: Its antigen remains unknown.

Sequencing was performed with immunoSEQ multiplex PCR; in TCRdb, only in-frame clones are kept and a portion is missing. The repertoire holds around 72,000 clones, with about 90% as singletons. V and J are TRBV5-4 and TRBJ2-2; D is unclear. This sequence originates from a human donor in good health. What was sequenced was CD8+ T cells sorted from blood. The CDR3 coding sequence is TGTGCCAGCAGCTTATTCTCTTCCGGGGAGCTGTTTTTT. Protein sequence: CASSLFSSGELFF.